The clone carrying this TCR beta chain is a singleton in its sample. Its antigen is as yet unknown. Other DNA sequences in this sample translate to the same CDR3. Germline V CDR1 and CDR2: KGHSH, LQKENI. Germline trimming cut 3 bases from V and 2 bases from J; bases unmatched to any gene: 7. There are 16 residues in the CDR3. This sample is part of a study of memory CD4+ T cells and cytomegalovirus serostatus. The overall study: Healthy Belgian adult donors included roughly nine CMV-positive and fewer than 25 CMV-negative people. Whole-study results and caveats: Suggested: most of the CMV-linked TCR signature lies in CD4+ memory cells. Each of 55 to 80 CMV-associated TCRbeta sequences occurred in one to five individuals.

Single viable CD3+CD4+CD8-CD45RO+ cells were sorted as the memory CD4+ T cells. Measured with immunoSEQ multiplex PCR; TCRdb has only the in-frame clones, and not every one. The sample has around 25,000 clones, 60% to 85% seen once. The rearrangement joins TRBV18 to TRBJ1-5; 7 nucleotides line up with TRBD1. The specimen sequenced was memory CD4+ T cells from blood. This sequence was found in an adult in good health and CMV-seronegative. CDR3 coding DNA: TGTGCCAGCTCACCCGGGACAGCCGCCGGCAATCAGCCCCAGCATTTT. This sequence encodes CASSPGTAAGNQPQHF.